Listed here are 5 T cell receptor beta chains from one sample, sequenced in a study of early T cells in non-severe SARS-CoV-2 infection. TCRdb reprocessed the 5' RACE reads with MiXCR, giving one entry per CDR3 protein. The sample contains tens of thousands of distinct CDR3 sequences, 9% to 15% of which appear only once. Sequenced: whole blood. Receptor source: an adult who was a healthcare worker with PCR-confirmed SARS-CoV-2 infection or an uninfected control (not recorded which).

As to this clonotype: This may stem from a read error, because a much larger clone lies one nucleotide away. The rearrangement joins TRBV2 to TRBJ1-1; D remains unclear. CDR1 is SNHLY, CDR2 FYNNEI, per germline. This CDR3 region has 16 residues. The CDR3 here is CASNEEAAAQNIEAFF. CDR3 bases: TGTGCCAGCAATGAGGAGGCAGCCGCCCAGAACATTGAAGCTTTCTTT.

This sequence joins TRBV10-1 and TRBJ2-5; D ambiguous. Germline V gene data show CDR1 as WNHNN and CDR2 as SYGVQD (reference sequence). The CDR3 loop spans 13 amino acids. V lost 0 bases and J 5 bases, leaving 7 bases between the germline ends. In DNA form, the CDR3 reads TGCGCCAGCAGTGAGTCGGGCAAGGAGACCCAGTACTTC. This encodes CASSESGKETQYF.

This sequence joins TRBV6-1 and TRBJ2-3; no clear D gene. The CDR3 runs 14 residues. The V end lost 6 bases, the J end lost 0 bases, and 10 bases lay between the germline ends. The germline gives CDR1 MNHNS, CDR2 SASEGT. CDR3: CASRSWDSTDTQYF. CDR3 DNA sequence: TGTGCCAGCAGGAGTTGGGATAGCACAGATACGCAGTATTTT.

The chain is built from TRBV7-9 and TRBJ1-1; D unclear. The length of the CDR3 is 16 residues. With 4 bases removed from V and 4 bases from J, the gap between germline ends came to 19 bases. CDR1 is SEHNR, CDR2 FQNEAQ, per germline (reference sequence). The CDR3 DNA reads TGTGCCAGCAGCTCCCATGGGGTTGGTGCGGGCACTGAAGCTTTCTTT. The encoded protein is CASSSHGVGAGTEAFF.

This clonotype occurred many times. The gene calls are TRBV6-2 or TRBV6-3 and TRBJ2-7; 9 nucleotides align to TRBD2. The CDR3 contains 18 residues. Unmatched junction bases numbered 17, after V lost 3 bases and J lost 5 bases. Germline V gene lookup returns CDR1 MNHEY and CDR2 SVGEGT. The CDR3 reads CASSYISGRRASVDEQYF. For the CDR3, the DNA is TGTGCCAGCAGTTATATTAGCGGGAGAAGGGCTTCGGTCGACGAGCAGTACTTC.